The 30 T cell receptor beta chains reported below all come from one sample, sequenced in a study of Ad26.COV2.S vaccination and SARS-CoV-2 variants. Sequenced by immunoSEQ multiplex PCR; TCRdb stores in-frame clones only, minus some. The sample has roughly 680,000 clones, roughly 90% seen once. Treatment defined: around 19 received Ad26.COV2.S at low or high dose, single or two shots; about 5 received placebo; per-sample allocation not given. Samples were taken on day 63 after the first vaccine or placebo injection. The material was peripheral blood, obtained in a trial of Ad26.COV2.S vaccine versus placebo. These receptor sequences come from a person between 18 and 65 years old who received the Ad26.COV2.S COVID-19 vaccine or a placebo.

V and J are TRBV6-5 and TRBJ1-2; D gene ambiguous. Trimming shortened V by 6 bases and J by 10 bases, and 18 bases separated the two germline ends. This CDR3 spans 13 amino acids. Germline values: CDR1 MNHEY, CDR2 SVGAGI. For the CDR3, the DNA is TGTGCCAGCAGCCCGGCGGGTTCTCCGCTCTACACCTTC. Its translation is CASSPAGSPLYTF.

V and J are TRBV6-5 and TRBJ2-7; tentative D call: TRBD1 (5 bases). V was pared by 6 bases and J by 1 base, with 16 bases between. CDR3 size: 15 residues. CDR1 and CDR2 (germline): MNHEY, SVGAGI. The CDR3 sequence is CASSHYGAKSYEQYF. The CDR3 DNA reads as TGTGCCAGCAGCCATTATGGGGCAAAGTCCTACGAGCAGTACTTC.

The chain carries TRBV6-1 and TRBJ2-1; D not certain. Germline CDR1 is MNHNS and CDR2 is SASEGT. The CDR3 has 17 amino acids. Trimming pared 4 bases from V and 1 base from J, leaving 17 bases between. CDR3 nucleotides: TGTGCCAGCAGTGTTACCCCCCGGACCTCATCCTACAATGAGCAGTTCTTC. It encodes CASSVTPRTSSYNEQFF.

CDR3 amino acids: CASSSGSLQGFGPYNEQFF. The CDR3 DNA sequence: TGTGCCAGCAGCTCAGGAAGTCTCCAGGGGTTCGGGCCTTACAATGAGCAGTTCTTC. The gene calls are TRBV7-6 and TRBJ2-1; weak D call: TRBD1 (6 bases). The CDR3 extends over 19 amino acids. Germline V lookup: CDR1 SGHVS, CDR2 FNYEAQ. Trimming shortened V by 4 bases and J by 4 bases, and 26 bases separated the two germline ends.

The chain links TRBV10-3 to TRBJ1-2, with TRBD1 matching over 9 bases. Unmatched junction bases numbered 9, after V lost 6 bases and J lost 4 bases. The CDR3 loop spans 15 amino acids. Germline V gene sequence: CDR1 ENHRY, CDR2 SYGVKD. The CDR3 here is CAIRTGTGIPYGYTF. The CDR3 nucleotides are TGTGCCATCAGGACCGGGACAGGGATCCCCTATGGCTACACCTTC.

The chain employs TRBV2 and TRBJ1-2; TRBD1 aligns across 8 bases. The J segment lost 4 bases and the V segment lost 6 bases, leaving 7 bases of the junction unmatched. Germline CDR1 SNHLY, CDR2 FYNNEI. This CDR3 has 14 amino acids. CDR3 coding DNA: TGTGCCAGCAGACCACAGGGGACAGGCTATGGCTACACCTTC. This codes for CASRPQGTGYGYTF.

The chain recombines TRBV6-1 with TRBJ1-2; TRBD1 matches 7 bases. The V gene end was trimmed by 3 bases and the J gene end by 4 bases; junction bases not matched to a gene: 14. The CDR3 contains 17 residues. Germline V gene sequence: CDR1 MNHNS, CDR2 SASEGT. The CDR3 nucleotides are TGTGCCAGCAGTGAGGATAACTATCGACAGGGACGCTATGGCTACACCTTC. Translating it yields CASSEDNYRQGRYGYTF.

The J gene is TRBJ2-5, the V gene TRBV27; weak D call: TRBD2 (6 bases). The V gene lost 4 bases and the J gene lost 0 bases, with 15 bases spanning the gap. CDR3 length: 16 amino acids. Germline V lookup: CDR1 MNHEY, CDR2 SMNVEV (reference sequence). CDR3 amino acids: CASSYGGTAYQETQYF. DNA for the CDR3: TGTGCCAGCAGTTACGGCGGGACTGCGTACCAAGAGACCCAGTACTTC.

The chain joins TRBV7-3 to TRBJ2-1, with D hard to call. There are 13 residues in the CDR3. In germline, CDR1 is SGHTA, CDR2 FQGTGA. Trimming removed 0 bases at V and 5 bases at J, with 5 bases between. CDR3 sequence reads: CASSLTRDNEQFF. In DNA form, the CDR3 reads TGTGCCAGCAGCTTAACACGGGACAATGAGCAGTTCTTC.

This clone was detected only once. Here the CDR3 DNA reads TGTGCCACCAGCATTCTAGCGGGAGGGCAAGAGACCCAGTACTTC. Protein sequence: CATSILAGGQETQYF. The rearrangement links TRBV24-1 to TRBJ2-5; the match to TRBD2 covers 12 bases. The CDR3 totals 15 residues. The V and J ends lost 7 bases and 2 bases, in that order; junction bases with no gene match: 4. The germline V gene encodes CDR1 KGHDR and CDR2 SFDVKD.

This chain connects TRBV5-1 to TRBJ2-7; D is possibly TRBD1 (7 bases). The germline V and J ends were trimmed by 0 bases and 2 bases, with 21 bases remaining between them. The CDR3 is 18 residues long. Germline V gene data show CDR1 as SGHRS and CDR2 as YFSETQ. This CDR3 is CASSLEGFGQGEAYEQYF. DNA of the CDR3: TGCGCCAGCAGCTTGGAGGGTTTCGGGCAGGGGGAGGCCTACGAGCAGTACTTC. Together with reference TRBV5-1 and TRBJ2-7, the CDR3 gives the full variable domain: KAGVTQTPRYLIKTRGQQVTLSCSPISGHRSVSWYQQTPGQGLQFLFEYFSETQRNKGNFPGRFSGRQFSNSRSEMNVSTLELGDSALYLCASSLEGFGQGEAYEQYFGPGTRLTVT.

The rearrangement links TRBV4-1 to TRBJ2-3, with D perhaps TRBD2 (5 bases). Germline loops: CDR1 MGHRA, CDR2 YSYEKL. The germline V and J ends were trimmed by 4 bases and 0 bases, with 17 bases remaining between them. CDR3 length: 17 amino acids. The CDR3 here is CASSPLGSSTSTDTQYF. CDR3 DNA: TGCGCCAGCAGCCCATTAGGGAGTTCCACTAGCACAGATACGCAGTATTTT.

CDR3 sequence: CAWSVVPTGTEAFF. CDR3 nucleotides: TGTGCCTGGAGTGTAGTCCCGACGGGCACTGAAGCTTTCTTT. The V and J genes are TRBV30 and TRBJ1-1; D uncertain. With 0 bases removed from V and 4 bases from J, the gap between germline ends came to 12 bases. The CDR3 has 14 amino acids. Per the germline V gene, CDR1 is GTSNPN and CDR2 is SVGIG (reference sequence).

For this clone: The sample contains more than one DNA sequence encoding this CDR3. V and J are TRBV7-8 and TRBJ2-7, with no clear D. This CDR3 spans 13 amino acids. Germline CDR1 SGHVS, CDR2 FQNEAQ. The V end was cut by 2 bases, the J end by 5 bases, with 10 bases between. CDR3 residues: CASSLLRGHEQYF. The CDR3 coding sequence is TGTGCCAGCAGCTTACTCCGAGGCCACGAGCAGTACTTC.

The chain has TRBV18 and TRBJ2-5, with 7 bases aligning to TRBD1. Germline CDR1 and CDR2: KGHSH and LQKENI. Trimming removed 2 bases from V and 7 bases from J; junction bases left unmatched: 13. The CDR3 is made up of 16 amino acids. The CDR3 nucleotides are TGTGCCAGCTCACCAAGGACAGGCAGCGATTTTGGGACCCAGTACTTC. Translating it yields CASSPRTGSDFGTQYF.

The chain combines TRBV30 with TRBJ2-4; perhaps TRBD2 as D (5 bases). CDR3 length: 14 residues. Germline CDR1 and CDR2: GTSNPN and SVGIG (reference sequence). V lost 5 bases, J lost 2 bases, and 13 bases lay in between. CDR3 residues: CAWGLLGTKNIQYF. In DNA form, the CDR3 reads TGTGCCTGGGGACTGCTCGGGACCAAAAACATTCAGTACTTC.

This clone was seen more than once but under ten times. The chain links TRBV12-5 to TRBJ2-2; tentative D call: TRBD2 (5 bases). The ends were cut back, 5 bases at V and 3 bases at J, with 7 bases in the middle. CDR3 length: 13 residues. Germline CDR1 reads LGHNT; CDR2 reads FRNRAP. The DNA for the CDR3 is TGTGCTAGTGGTACACTAGACACCGGGGAGCTGTTTTTT. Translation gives CASGTLDTGELFF.

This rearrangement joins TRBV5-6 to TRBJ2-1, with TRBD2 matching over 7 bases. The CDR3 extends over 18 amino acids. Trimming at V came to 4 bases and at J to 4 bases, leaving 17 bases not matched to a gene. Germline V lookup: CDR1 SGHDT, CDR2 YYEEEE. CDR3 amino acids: CASSLPAGLSVRYNEQFF. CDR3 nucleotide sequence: TGTGCCAGCAGCCTCCCAGCGGGATTAAGCGTACGGTACAATGAGCAGTTCTTC. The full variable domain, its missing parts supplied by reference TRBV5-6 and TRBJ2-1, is DAGVTQSPTHLIKTRGQQVTLRCSPKSGHDTVSWYQQALGQGPQFIFQYYEEEERQRGNFPDRFSGHQFPNYSSELNVNALLLGDSALYLCASSLPAGLSVRYNEQFFGPGTRLTVL.

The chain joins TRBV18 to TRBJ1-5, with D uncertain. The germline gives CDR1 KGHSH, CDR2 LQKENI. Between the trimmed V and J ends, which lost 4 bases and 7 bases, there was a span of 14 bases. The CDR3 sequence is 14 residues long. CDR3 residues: CASSRGSAQQPQHF. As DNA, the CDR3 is TGTGCCAGCTCACGAGGATCCGCGCAGCAGCCCCAGCATTTT. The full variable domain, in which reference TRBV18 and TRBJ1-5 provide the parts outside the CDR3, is NAGVMQNPRHLVRRRGQEARLRCSPMKGHSHVYWYRQLPEEGLKFMVYLQKENIIDESGMPKERFSAEFPKEGPSILRIQQVVRGDSAAYFCASSRGSAQQPQHFGDGTRLSIL.

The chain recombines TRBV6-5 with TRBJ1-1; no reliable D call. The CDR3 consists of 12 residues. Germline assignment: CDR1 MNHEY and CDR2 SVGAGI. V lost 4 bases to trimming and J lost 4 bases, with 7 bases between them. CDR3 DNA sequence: TGTGCCAGCAGTTCCTACCGCACTGAAGCTTTCTTT. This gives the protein CASSSYRTEAFF.

CDR3 loop: CASSESRQGETQYF. The CDR3 nucleotides are TGCGCCAGCAGTGAGTCGAGACAGGGTGAGACCCAGTACTTC. This sequence joins TRBV10-1 and TRBJ2-5; 7 bases agree with TRBD1. The V segment lost 0 bases and the J segment 5 bases; nucleotides outside the gene matches: 3. This CDR3 spans 14 amino acids. The V gene's germline CDR1 is WNHNN and CDR2 SYGVQD (reference sequence).

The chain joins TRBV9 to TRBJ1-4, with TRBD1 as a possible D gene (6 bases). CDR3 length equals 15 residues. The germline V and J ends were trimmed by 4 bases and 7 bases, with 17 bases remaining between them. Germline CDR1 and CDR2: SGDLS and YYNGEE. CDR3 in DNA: TGTGCCAGCAGCAGCGGTGGGGGGCTGAGTGAAAAACTGTTTTTT. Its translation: CASSSGGGLSEKLFF.

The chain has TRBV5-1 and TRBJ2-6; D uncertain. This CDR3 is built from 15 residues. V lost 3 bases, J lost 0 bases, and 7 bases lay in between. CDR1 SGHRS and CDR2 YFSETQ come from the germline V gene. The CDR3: CASSSSFSGANVLTF. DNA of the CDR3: TGCGCCAGCAGCTCCTCCTTCTCTGGGGCCAACGTCCTGACTTTC.

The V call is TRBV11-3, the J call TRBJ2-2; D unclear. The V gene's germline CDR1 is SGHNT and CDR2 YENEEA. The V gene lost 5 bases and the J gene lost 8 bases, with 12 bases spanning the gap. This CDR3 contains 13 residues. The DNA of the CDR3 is TGTGCCAGCAGCCTACCTCGTCCAGGGGAGCTGTTTTTT. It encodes CASSLPRPGELFF.

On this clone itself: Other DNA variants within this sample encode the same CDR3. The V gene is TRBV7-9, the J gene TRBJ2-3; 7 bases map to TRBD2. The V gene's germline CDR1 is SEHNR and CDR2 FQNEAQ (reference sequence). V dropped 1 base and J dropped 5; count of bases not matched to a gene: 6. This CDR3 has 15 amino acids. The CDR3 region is CASSLGGGSGDTQYF. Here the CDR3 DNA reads TGTGCCAGCAGCTTAGGAGGCGGGAGTGGAGATACGCAGTATTTT.

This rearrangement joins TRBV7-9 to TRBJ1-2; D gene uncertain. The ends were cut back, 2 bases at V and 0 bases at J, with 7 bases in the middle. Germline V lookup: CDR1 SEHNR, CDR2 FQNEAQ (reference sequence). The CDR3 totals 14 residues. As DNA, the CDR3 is TGTGCCAGCAGCTTATCCCAGACTAACTATGGCTACACCTTC. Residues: CASSLSQTNYGYTF.

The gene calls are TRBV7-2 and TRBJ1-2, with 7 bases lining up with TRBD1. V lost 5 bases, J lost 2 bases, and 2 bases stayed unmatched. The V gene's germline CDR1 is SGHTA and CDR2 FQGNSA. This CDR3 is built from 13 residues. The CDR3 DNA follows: TGTGCCAGCAGCACGACAGGGAACTATGGCTACACCTTC. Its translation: CASSTTGNYGYTF. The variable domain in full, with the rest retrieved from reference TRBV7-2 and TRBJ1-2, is GAGVSQSPSNKVTEKGKDVELRCDPISGHTALYWYRQSLGQGLEFLIYFQGNSAPDKSGLPSDRFSAERTGGSVSTLTIQRTQQEDSAVYLCASSTTGNYGYTFGSGTRLTVV.

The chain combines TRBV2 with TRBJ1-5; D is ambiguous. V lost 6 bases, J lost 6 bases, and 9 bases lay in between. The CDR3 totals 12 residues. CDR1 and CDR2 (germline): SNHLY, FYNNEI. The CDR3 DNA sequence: TGTGCCAGCAGAGTTAATGCTCAGCCCCAGCATTTT. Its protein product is CASRVNAQPQHF. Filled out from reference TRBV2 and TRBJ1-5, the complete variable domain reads EPEVTQTPSHQVTQMGQEVILRCVPISNHLYFYWYRQILGQKVEFLVSFYNNEISEKSEIFDDQFSVERPDGSNFTLKIRSTKLEDSAMYFCASRVNAQPQHFGDGTRLSIL.

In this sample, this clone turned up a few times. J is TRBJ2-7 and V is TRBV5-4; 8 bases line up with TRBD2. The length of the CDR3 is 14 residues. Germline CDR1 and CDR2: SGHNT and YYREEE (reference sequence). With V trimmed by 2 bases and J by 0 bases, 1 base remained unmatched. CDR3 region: CASSFTSGSYEQYF. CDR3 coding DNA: TGTGCCAGCAGCTTCACTAGCGGCTCCTACGAGCAGTACTTC.

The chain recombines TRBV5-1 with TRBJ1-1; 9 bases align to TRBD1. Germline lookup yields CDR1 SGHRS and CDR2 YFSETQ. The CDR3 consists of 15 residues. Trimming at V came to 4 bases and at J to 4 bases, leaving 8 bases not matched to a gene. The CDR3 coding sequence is TGCGCCAGCAGCGCGCGGACAGGGGAAGCCACTGAAGCTTTCTTT. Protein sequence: CASSARTGEATEAFF.